These T cell receptor beta chains were read from a single sample in a study of blood T cell repertoires in COVID-19. Measured with immunoSEQ multiplex PCR; TCRdb has only the in-frame clones, and not every one. The sample lists some 120,000 clones, around 80% occurring once. Sequencing used peripheral blood. Every receptor here comes from a man in his 70s with active or convalescent COVID-19. CDR3s include the opening cysteine and the closing phenylalanine or tryptophan. D genes are given only for firm matches. The size field is filled for only some rows; it gives once, few, many or a size class.

len	v_gene	abundance	j_gene	d_gene	CDR3nt	CDR3aa
14	TRBV5-1	NA	TRBJ2-3	NA	TGCGCCAGCAGCTTACTAACTAGCACAGATACGCAGTATTTT	CASSLLTSTDTQYF
13	TRBV29-1	NA	TRBJ1-2	TRBD1	TGCAGCGTGCGCGGAGGGGGCGACTATGGCTACACCTTC	CSVRGGGDYGYTF
13	TRBV18	NA	TRBJ1-5	NA	TGTGCCAGCTCACCGGGCTACGGTCAGCCCCAGCATTTT	CASSPGYGQPQHF
13	TRBV13	NA	TRBJ1-1	NA	TGTGCCAGCAGCAGGGGCCTGAACACTGAAGCTTTCTTT	CASSRGLNTEAFF
14	TRBV4-3	NA	TRBJ2-5	TRBD2	TGCGCCAGCAGCCCCGGACTAGCGGAAGAGACCCAGTACTTC	CASSPGLAEETQYF
13	TRBV3-1/TRBV3-2	NA	TRBJ1-5	TRBD1	TGTGCCAGCAGCCAGGACAGGGTGATGCCCCAGCATTTT	CASSQDRVMPQHF
14	TRBV4-2	NA	TRBJ1-1	NA	TGTGCCAGCAGCCAAGAAGGCGGAGGCACTGAAGCTTTCTTT	CASSQEGGGTEAFF
16	TRBV9	once	TRBJ2-1	NA	TGTGCCAGCAGCTTAAGCGGAAGCGTCTCCTACAATGAGCAGTTCTTC	CASSLSGSVSYNEQFF
16	TRBV5-1	few	TRBJ2-2	TRBD1	TGCGCCAGCAGCCTCACTGGGACAGCGAACACCGGGGAGCTGTTTTTT	CASSLTGTANTGELFF
18	TRBV15	NA	TRBJ1-5	TRBD1	TGTGCCACCAGCAACCCGGACAGGGGAGTAAGAGGCAATCAGCCCCAGCATTTT	CATSNPDRGVRGNQPQHF
13	TRBV6-5	NA	TRBJ1-2	NA	TGTGCCAGCAGAAGCACAGCTAACTATGGCTACACCTTC	CASRSTANYGYTF
16	TRBV27	NA	TRBJ2-5	NA	TGTGCCAGCAGTTTAGGGGACTCCGTACGGGGGGAGACCCAGTACTTC	CASSLGDSVRGETQYF
15	TRBV18	NA	TRBJ1-5	NA	TGTGCCAGCTCACCACAGGGGAATAGCAATCAGCCCCAGCATTTT	CASSPQGNSNQPQHF
14	TRBV21-1	NA	TRBJ1-1	NA	TGTGCCAGCAGCAAAGAGGGGACATCCGGGGAAGCTTTCTTT	CASSKEGTSGEAFF
13	TRBV30	few	TRBJ1-2	TRBD1	TGTGCCTGGAATCGACAGGGCAACGCAGGCTACACCTTC	CAWNRQGNAGYTF
13	TRBV19	NA	TRBJ1-2	TRBD1	TGTGCCGCACGGGACAGGGCCAACTATGGCTACACCTTC	CAARDRANYGYTF
16	TRBV11-2	once	TRBJ2-1	TRBD1	TGTGCCAGCAGCTTAACCGGGACAGGGTCGGGGAATGAGCAGTTCTTC	CASSLTGTGSGNEQFF
15	TRBV5-1	NA	TRBJ2-5	TRBD2	TGCGCCAGCAGCAGGGGACTAGCGGTCCAAGAGACCCAGTACTTC	CASSRGLAVQETQYF
14	TRBV7-8	NA	TRBJ1-1	NA	TGTGCCAGCAGCTTGGCAGGGGTGAACACTGAAGCTTTCTTT	CASSLAGVNTEAFF
14	TRBV10-3	NA	TRBJ2-1	NA	TGTGCCATCAGTGGGGCCAGACAGACGAATGAGCAGTTCTTC	CAISGARQTNEQFF
16	TRBV7-2	NA	TRBJ1-1	TRBD1	TGTGCCAGCAGCTTAGCCAGGGGGCGGTCGGTAAATGAAGCTTTCTTT	CASSLARGRSVNEAFF
14	TRBV6-5	NA	TRBJ1-2	NA	TGTGCCAGCAACTCCGCGGGTACCCGGGATGGCTACACCTTC	CASNSAGTRDGYTF
15	TRBV12-5	NA	TRBJ1-1	TRBD1	TGTGCTAGTGGCCGATGGACAGGGGGCAACACTGAAGCTTTCTTT	CASGRWTGGNTEAFF
14	TRBV5-5	NA	TRBJ1-6	TRBD1	TGTGCCAGCAGCCCACAGGGGTTTGGGTCACCCCTCCACTTT	CASSPQGFGSPLHF
17	TRBV5-1	NA	TRBJ1-3	NA	TGCGCCAGCAGCTTGGCAAGCCCGACGGGGGGACAAAACACCATATATTTT	CASSLASPTGGQNTIYF
19	TRBV7-2	NA	TRBJ1-5	NA	TGTGCCAGCAGCTTAGTGAGTTACCGGGGTCTTTCCTCGGAGTCTCCCCAGCATTTT	CASSLVSYRGLSSESPQHF
12	TRBV9	NA	TRBJ2-2	NA	TGTGCCAGCAGCGTAGATATCGGGGAGCTGTTTTTT	CASSVDIGELFF
14	TRBV6-1	NA	TRBJ1-1	NA	TGTGCCAGCAGTGAAGATGGGAGCGTTCTCGAAGCTTTCTTT	CASSEDGSVLEAFF
16	TRBV5-6	NA	TRBJ2-7	TRBD2	TGTGCCAGCAGCTTGGTCGGGGGGGTGATGAACTACGAGCAGTACTTC	CASSLVGGVMNYEQYF
17	TRBV4-2	NA	TRBJ2-3	NA	TGTGCCAGCAGCCATGAACTAGCCGGGGGGCCCTCAGATACGCAGTATTTT	CASSHELAGGPSDTQYF
18	TRBV7-9	NA	TRBJ2-5	TRBD2	TGTGCCAGCAGCCCCACCGCGGGACTAGCGGAGACTCAAGAGACCCAGTACTTC	CASSPTAGLAETQETQYF
11	TRBV10-3	NA	TRBJ2-7	NA	TGTGCCATCGGAGGCAGCTACGAGCAGTACTTC	CAIGGSYEQYF
14	TRBV19	NA	TRBJ2-1	NA	TGTGCCAGTAGTTTGGGCCGAACCGACAATGAGCAGTTCTTC	CASSLGRTDNEQFF
16	TRBV4-3	NA	TRBJ2-6	NA	TGCGCCAGCAGCCCACAAACAGGTGGTGGGGCCAACGTCCTGACTTTC	CASSPQTGGGANVLTF
17	TRBV11-3	NA	TRBJ2-2	TRBD2	TGTGCCAGCAGCTTACCGGGGACTAGCTCGAGGACCGGGGAGCTGTTTTTT	CASSLPGTSSRTGELFF
14	TRBV19	NA	TRBJ1-1	NA	TGTGCCAGTAGTAGTTCGACAAAGAACACTGAAGCTTTCTTT	CASSSSTKNTEAFF
15	TRBV4-3	NA	TRBJ2-7	TRBD1	TGCGCCAGCAGCCAAGTGAGCGCAGGGGGCGGCGAGCAGTACTTC	CASSQVSAGGGEQYF
12	TRBV3-1/TRBV3-2	NA	TRBJ2-2	NA	TGTGCCAGCAGCTTAGCAACCGGGGAGCTGTTTTTT	CASSLATGELFF
15	TRBV19	NA	TRBJ1-5	NA	TGTGCCAGTAGGGGGCAGGGACATAGCAATCAGCCCCAGCATTTT	CASRGQGHSNQPQHF
17	TRBV24-1	NA	TRBJ2-2	TRBD1	TGTGCCACCAGTGATTCCCACTTTGACAGGGGCACCGGGGAGCTGTTTTTT	CATSDSHFDRGTGELFF
15	TRBV5-1	few	TRBJ2-1	TRBD2	TGCGCCAGCAGCTTGGGGTCTAGCGGGAGCAATGAGCAGTTCTTC	CASSLGSSGSNEQFF
15	TRBV21-1	NA	TRBJ2-3	NA	TGTGCCAGCAGCAAGAAGGAGGGGGCGGCAGATACGCAGTATTTT	CASSKKEGAADTQYF
18	TRBV27	NA	TRBJ2-5	TRBD1	TGTGCCAGCAGTTTTGGGCTGGGGACAGGGCGTCGGCAAGAGACCCAGTACTTC	CASSFGLGTGRRQETQYF
14	TRBV5-1	NA	TRBJ2-3	NA	TGCGCCAGCAGCTTGGTAGGGGCATCAGATACGCAGTATTTT	CASSLVGASDTQYF
14	TRBV2	NA	TRBJ1-6	TRBD1	TGTGCCAGCAGGAACCGGGACAGGGTTTCACCCCTCCACTTT	CASRNRDRVSPLHF
15	TRBV19	NA	TRBJ1-2	NA	TGTGCCAGTAGTGGTTCCACAACCCTGAACTATGGCTACACCTTC	CASSGSTTLNYGYTF
16	TRBV11-3	NA	TRBJ1-6	TRBD1	TGTGCCAGCAGCTATGTACCGACAGGGGGGAAATCACCCCTCCACTTT	CASSYVPTGGKSPLHF
13	TRBV10-3	few	TRBJ1-2	TRBD1	TGTGCCATCACCCCGGGACAGGGGGCTGGCTACACCTTC	CAITPGQGAGYTF